The subject of this entry is one T cell receptor (beta chain). The antigen this receptor binds is unknown. There are no base qualities to consult, and no much larger clone falls within one base. Sequencer: Illumina HiSeq 1500. TCRdb trimmed public reads at Q25 via fastp, called clones via MiXCR and kept in-frame beta chains. Every entry covers one CDR3 protein and lists the most common genes and DNA from its rows. This sample is represented by roughly 230,000 distinct CDR3 sequences; about 18% of them were singletons. The ten largest clones represent less than 50% of the sample. The data are from a study of T cell repertoires in cytomegalovirus infection (dated by TCRdb to the late 2010s). About the investigation overall: Donor HLA type was relevant to the analysis, because carriage of CMV infection together with the matching HLA type was indicated by public TCR beta signatures.

CDR1 and CDR2, looked up from the germline V gene, are MNHEY and SVGEGT. The CDR3 measures 14 amino acids from cysteine to phenylalanine. CDR3 DNA only is kept here, 42 bases in frame from base 1. V and J are truncated by 3 bases and 5 bases respectively, leaving an intervening sequence of 11 bases. The study at large found these results: Cumulative frequency of public TCR beta family members discriminated carriers of CMV infection plus the relevant HLA type in this cohort and an independent roughly 320-donor cohort. In the ex vivo response, HLA-C-restricted CMV-specific TCR beta clonotypes were dominant, and in two of eight donors the single most frequent clonotype came from this HLA-C-restricted group.

This receptor was taken from a human donor in good health (CMV status not recorded). Some clones in this sample may be carry-over from other donors' samples. The chain uses TRBV6-2 or TRBV6-3 and TRBJ2-1, and the D gene may be TRBD2, 6 bases matching. The material sequenced was CD8+ T cells from PBMCs. The bases read TGTGCCAGCAGTTATGGTCCGGGGGACAATGAGCAGTTCTTC. Translated, it reads CASSYGPGDNEQFF.